The entry below describes one T cell receptor (beta chain). Its antigen is unidentified. The data stem from a study of CD8+ T cells in alopecia areata. Across the study: Oral tofacitinib (5 to 10 mg twice daily) was administered to treated patients. By percentage of affected scalp area, the severity of treated patients was scored. General observations from the study: On tofacitinib, scalp and blood still held many of the expanded lesional clones. Among the top 100, expanded CD8+ clones, as well as scalp clonality, were significantly decreased by tofacitinib.

TCR sequencing used cDNA made by reverse transcription of extracted RNA. Repertoires were generated with immunoSEQ multiplex PCR, while TCRdb's copy carries only in-frame clones and drops some. The repertoire consists of 90,000 to 120,000 clones, with roughly 89% occurring once and the leading ten covering around a quarter. Trimming removed 4 bases from V and 5 bases from J; junction bases left unmatched: 5. The germline gives CDR1 SEHNR, CDR2 FQNEAQ (reference sequence). The CDR3 length is 13 residues. The sample's treatment: oral pan-JAK inhibitor, 5-10 mg twice daily. The V gene is TRBV7-9, the J gene TRBJ2-7, with 7 positions matching TRBD1. This specimen was CD8+ T cells sorted from blood, taken at week 24, from a patient treated with tofacitinib. The TCR sequence derives from a human donor with alopecia areata. The chain's CDR3 is CASSSRTGDEQYF. The CDR3 DNA follows: TGTGCCAGCAGCTCAAGGACAGGTGACGAGCAGTACTTC.